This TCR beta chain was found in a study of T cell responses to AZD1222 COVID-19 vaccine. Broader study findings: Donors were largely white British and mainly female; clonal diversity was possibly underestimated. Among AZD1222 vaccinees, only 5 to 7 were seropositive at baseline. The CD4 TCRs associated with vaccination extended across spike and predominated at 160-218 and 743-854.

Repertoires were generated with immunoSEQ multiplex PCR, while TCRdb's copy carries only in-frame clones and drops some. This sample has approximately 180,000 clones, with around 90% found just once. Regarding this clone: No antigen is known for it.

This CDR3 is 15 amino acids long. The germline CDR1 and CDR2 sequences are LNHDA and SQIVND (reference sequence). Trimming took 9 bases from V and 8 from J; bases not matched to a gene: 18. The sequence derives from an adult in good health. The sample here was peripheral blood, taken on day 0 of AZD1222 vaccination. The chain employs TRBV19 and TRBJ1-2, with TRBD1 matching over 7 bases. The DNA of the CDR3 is TGTGCCAGCCACCCGGGGGGTAGAGGGGGCGACGGCTACACCTTC. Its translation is CASHPGGRGGDGYTF.